A single sample gave rise to the 32 T cell receptor beta chains below, sequenced in a study of shared clonotypes between healthy human individuals. Profiled with immunoSEQ multiplex PCR; TCRdb holds only in-frame clones, not every one. The profile covers 2 million to 2.5 million clones, with around 95% appearing a single time and around 0.13% taken by the ten largest. The sequenced sample consisted of naive CD4+ T cells sorted from blood. As for subset: CD45RA+ positively selected. The receptor set was obtained from a man between 18 and 29 years old in good health.

The chain is built from TRBV21-1 and TRBJ2-3. TRBV21-1 is marked as a pseudogene. The CDR3 has 15 amino acids. CDR3 DNA: TGTGCCAGCAGCAAGGGGGAGTTCGGCACAGATACGCAGTATTTT. It codes for CASSKGEFGTDTQYF.

This clone was recorded once. The J gene is TRBJ1-1, the V gene TRBV25-1; D uncertain. The CDR3 has 11 residues. Germline lookup yields CDR1 MGHDK and CDR2 SYGVNS. The ends were cut back, 5 bases at V and 2 bases at J, with 3 bases in the middle. The CDR3: CASSRNTEAFF. CDR3 sequence (DNA): TGTGCCAGCAGTAGAAACACTGAAGCTTTCTTT.

This clone has only a few counts. Additional DNA sequences in this sample encode the identical CDR3. The chain combines TRBV2 with TRBJ2-7; D ambiguous. Between the trimmed V and J ends, which lost 1 base and 2 bases, there was a span of 6 bases. The V gene's germline CDR1 is SNHLY and CDR2 FYNNEI. This CDR3 has 13 residues. The CDR3 loop reads CASSEELAYEQYF. The DNA of the CDR3 is TGTGCCAGCAGTGAAGAGCTCGCCTACGAGCAGTACTTC. The complete variable domain, with remaining parts taken from reference TRBV2 and TRBJ2-7, reads EPEVTQTPSHQVTQMGQEVILRCVPISNHLYFYWYRQILGQKVEFLVSFYNNEISEKSEIFDDQFSVERPDGSNFTLKIRSTKLEDSAMYFCASSEELAYEQYFGPGTRLTVT.

Worth noting for this clone: The sample contains more than one DNA sequence encoding this CDR3. The rearrangement links TRBV5-1 to TRBJ1-1, with 7 bases identical to TRBD1. This CDR3 has 13 amino acids. Trimming removed 4 bases from V and 3 bases from J; junction bases left unmatched: 3. CDR1 and CDR2 from the germline V gene are SGHRS and YFSETQ. CDR3 in amino acids: CASSATGDTEAFF. The DNA for the CDR3 is TGCGCCAGCAGCGCCACAGGGGACACTGAAGCTTTCTTT.

This chain joins TRBV6-6 and TRBJ1-1; 7 bases line up with TRBD1. Looked up from germline, CDR1 is MNHNY and CDR2 is SVGAGI (reference sequence). The junction had 9 bases not matched to a gene; V was cut back by 6 bases and J by 5 bases. This CDR3 has 14 residues. The CDR3 here is CASRDQGGRTEAFF. CDR3 bases: TGTGCCAGCAGGGATCAGGGGGGAAGGACTGAAGCTTTCTTT.

The sample holds a few counts of this clone. V is TRBV29-1 and J is TRBJ1-4; 7 nucleotides line up with TRBD1. CDR1 and CDR2 from the germline V gene are SQVTM and ANQGSEA. CDR3 size: 14 residues. After removal of 7 bases from V and 6 bases from J, the junction contained 11 bases not matched to a gene. The CDR3 sequence: CSARRQGWDEKLFF. In DNA, the CDR3 is TGCAGCGCCCGACGACAGGGATGGGATGAAAAACTGTTTTTT.

This clone was observed once. The chain is built from TRBV4-1 and TRBJ2-2, with D possibly matching TRBD1 (6 bases). The CDR3 extends over 16 amino acids. The V and J ends lost 1 base and 2 bases respectively, with 11 bases between them. The V gene's germline CDR1 is MGHRA and CDR2 YSYEKL. The CDR3 bases are TGCGCCAGCAGCCAAGCGGCCAGGGGCAACACCGGGGAGCTGTTTTTT. This translates into CASSQAARGNTGELFF.

The chain is built from TRBV19 and TRBJ1-1, with 10 bases fitting TRBD1. The V gene end was trimmed by 6 bases and the J gene end by 7 bases; junction bases not matched to a gene: 8. Per germline, CDR1 LNHDA and CDR2 SQIVND (reference sequence). The CDR3 has 14 residues. The CDR3 reads CASRQTGGSDEAFF. The CDR3 DNA sequence: TGTGCCAGTAGGCAGACAGGGGGCTCTGATGAAGCTTTCTTT.

The V gene is TRBV25-1, the J gene TRBJ2-7; D is perhaps TRBD1 (6 bases). This CDR3 region has 10 residues. The germline V gene has CDR1 MGHDK and CDR2 SYGVNS. V was clipped by 9 bases and J by 6 bases, with 9 bases between them. In DNA, the CDR3 is TGTGCCAGTGGGACATTCGAGCAGTACTTC. Protein: CASGTFEQYF.

The genes are TRBV19 and TRBJ2-4; no firm D call. CDR1 LNHDA and CDR2 SQIVND come from the germline V gene (reference sequence). CDR3 length equals 16 residues. Trimming stripped 1 base from V and 0 bases from J, with 10 bases between. CDR3 loop: CASSIVGGVAKNIQYF. CDR3 DNA: TGTGCCAGTAGTATAGTCGGTGGGGTAGCCAAAAACATTCAGTACTTC.

A few counts support this clone. The chain carries TRBV30 and TRBJ2-7; D is undetermined. Between the trimmed V and J ends, which lost 1 base and 5 bases, there was a span of 15 bases. CDR1 and CDR2 (germline): GTSNPN, SVGIG (reference sequence). This CDR3 region has 14 residues. The CDR3 is CAWSGYPQENEQYF. The CDR3 nucleotides read TGTGCCTGGAGTGGGTACCCTCAGGAAAACGAGCAGTACTTC.

This clone occurred once. This CDR3 reads CASSQGWEGLNYGYTF. Written as DNA, the CDR3 is TGTGCCAGCAGCCAAGGTTGGGAGGGGCTGAACTATGGCTACACCTTC. V is TRBV4-2 and J is TRBJ1-2; possibly TRBD1 for D (5 bases). This CDR3 region has 16 residues. Trimming shortened V by 1 base and J by 2 bases, and 14 bases separated the two germline ends. CDR1 is LGHNA, CDR2 YNFKEQ, per germline.

This clone has only one observation. V usage is TRBV5-1 and J usage is TRBJ2-1; 7 nucleotides match TRBD2. J gave up 1 base and V 2 bases, and 9 bases lay outside the gene matches. This CDR3 is built from 17 residues. CDR1 and CDR2 (germline): SGHRS, YFSETQ. DNA for the CDR3: TGCGCCAGCAGCTTACGGAACGGGGGGTTTTCCTACAATGAGCAGTTCTTC. This codes for CASSLRNGGFSYNEQFF.

The rearrangement joins TRBV30 to TRBJ1-4, with a possible D match to TRBD1 (5 bases). V lost 4 bases and J lost 8, with 14 bases in between. Germline-derived CDR1 and CDR2 are GTSNPN and SVGIG (reference sequence). CDR3 length: 13 amino acids. CDR3 nucleotide sequence: TGTGCCTGGACCCCAGTAAGGGGCGAAAAACTGTTTTTT. Amino acid sequence: CAWTPVRGEKLFF.

Concerning this clone: A junction boundary mismatches the germline segment, possibly from a read error. The chain employs TRBV7-7 and TRBJ2-7, with 9 bases identical to TRBD1. The CDR3 extends over 13 amino acids. Germline V lookup: CDR1 SSHAT, CDR2 FNYEAQ (reference sequence). CDR3 nucleotide sequence: TGTGCTAGCAGCCGGGGACAGGGTGACTGGCAGTACTTC. Translating gives CASSRGQGDWQYF.

CDR3 sequence (DNA): TGTGCCACCCTTCGGGGGGTTAGCACAGATACGCAGTATTTT. Encoded protein: CATLRGVSTDTQYF. The chain couples TRBV10-3 to TRBJ2-3, with 7 bases matching TRBD2. J gave up 0 bases and V 10 bases, and 7 bases lay outside the gene matches. The CDR3 extends over 14 amino acids. Germline V lookup: CDR1 ENHRY, CDR2 SYGVKD.

This chain links TRBV6-5 with TRBJ2-7; tentatively, D is TRBD1 (5 bases). The germline V gene has CDR1 MNHEY and CDR2 SVGAGI. The germline V and J ends were trimmed by 0 bases and 1 base, with 10 bases remaining between them. The CDR3 extends over 15 amino acids. CDR3 residues: CASSYSPDISYEQYF. In nucleotides, the CDR3 is TGTGCCAGCAGTTACTCCCCGGACATATCCTACGAGCAGTACTTC.

The chain links TRBV5-4 to TRBJ2-7, with 7 nucleotides matching TRBD1. Germline lookup yields CDR1 SGHNT and CDR2 YYREEE (reference sequence). The CDR3 consists of 15 residues. Trimming cost V 0 bases and J 0 bases; bases outside gene matches: 3. The CDR3 region is CASSLGGTVSYEQYF. CDR3 bases: TGTGCCAGCAGCTTGGGGGGGACAGTCTCCTACGAGCAGTACTTC.

This clone appeared a single time. The chain employs TRBV7-9 and TRBJ2-7; 12 nucleotides line up with TRBD2. CDR1 and CDR2 from the germline V gene are SEHNR and FQNEAQ (reference sequence). Trimming at V came to 4 bases and at J to 2 bases, leaving 3 bases not matched to a gene. This CDR3 is built from 15 residues. The CDR3 reads CASSYGLAGPYEQYF. CDR3 nucleotide sequence: TGTGCCAGCAGCTACGGACTAGCGGGGCCCTACGAGCAGTACTTC.

The chain links TRBV30 to TRBJ2-3, with D perhaps assigned TRBD1 or TRBD2 (5 bases each). V lost 0 bases and J 1 base, leaving 8 bases between the germline ends. Germline values: CDR1 GTSNPN, CDR2 SVGIG (reference sequence). This CDR3 region has 14 residues. CDR3 sequence reads: CAWSVVGGTDTQYF. The DNA of the CDR3 is TGTGCCTGGAGTGTTGTGGGGGGCACAGATACGCAGTATTTT.

CDR3 in amino acids: CASSLVSGLYTEAFF. Written as DNA, the CDR3 is TGCGCCAGCAGCTTGGTGTCAGGGTTGTACACTGAAGCTTTCTTT. The chain recombines TRBV5-1 with TRBJ1-1; weak D call: TRBD1 (5 bases). CDR1 and CDR2 (germline): SGHRS, YFSETQ. CDR3 length equals 15 residues. V lost 0 bases, J lost 3 bases, and 12 bases lay in between.

A single count supports this clone. The chain employs TRBV7-2 and TRBJ2-1, with TRBD1 identical over 9 bases. CDR3 size: 15 residues. V trimming: 5 bases; J trimming: 7 bases; junction bases outside the gene matches: 9. From germline, CDR1 is SGHTA and CDR2 FQGNSA. CDR3: CASSPGQGSKNEQFF. CDR3 nucleotide sequence: TGTGCCAGCAGCCCGGGACAGGGCTCGAAGAATGAGCAGTTCTTC.

The rearrangement links TRBV5-1 to TRBJ1-2; D unclear. Trimming stripped 0 bases from V and 7 bases from J, with 16 bases between. The CDR3 sequence is 15 residues long. CDR1 is SGHRS, CDR2 YFSETQ, per germline. The DNA for the CDR3 is TGCGCCAGCAGCTTGGAGGTGATGACGTCTCGTGGCTACACCTTC. Its protein product is CASSLEVMTSRGYTF. Looking up the rest from reference TRBV5-1 and TRBJ1-2 gives the full variable domain: KAGVTQTPRYLIKTRGQQVTLSCSPISGHRSVSWYQQTPGQGLQFLFEYFSETQRNKGNFPGRFSGRQFSNSRSEMNVSTLELGDSALYLCASSLEVMTSRGYTFGSGTRLTVV.

The V and J genes are TRBV4-3 and TRBJ1-6; perhaps TRBD1 as D (5 bases). V was cut by 0 bases and J by 7 bases, with 13 bases left in between. The CDR3 is made up of 16 amino acids. Germline assignment: CDR1 LGHNA and CDR2 YSLEER. The CDR3 here is CASSQEPGTMNSPLHF. The CDR3 nucleotides read TGCGCCAGCAGCCAAGAGCCAGGGACTATGAATTCACCCCTCCACTTT.

The V and J genes are TRBV6-5 and TRBJ2-3; TRBD1 matches 8 bases. Germline values: CDR1 MNHEY, CDR2 SVGAGI. The V and J ends lost 10 bases and 1 base, in that order; junction bases with no gene match: 4. The CDR3 has 13 residues. The CDR3, as DNA: TGTGCCACCAGGGGGCCGGGCACAGATACGCAGTATTTT. Translated, it gives CATRGPGTDTQYF.

In regard to this clone: This sample includes further DNA sequences coding for the same CDR3. The chain combines TRBV29-1 with TRBJ1-5; 7 positions agree with TRBD1. V lost 5 bases and J lost 2; bases outside the gene matches: 3. From germline, CDR1 is SQVTM and CDR2 ANQGSEA. CDR3 length: 13 amino acids. The CDR3 is CSVRQGGNQPQHF. DNA of the CDR3: TGCAGCGTTCGACAGGGAGGCAATCAGCCCCAGCATTTT.

This chain uses TRBV2 with TRBJ2-7, with D possibly matching TRBD2 (6 bases). The CDR3 length is 12 residues. V was shortened by 8 bases and J by 3 bases, with 11 bases between the two germline ends. The germline V gene encodes CDR1 SNHLY and CDR2 FYNNEI. The CDR3 is CASLGGRYEQYF. The CDR3 coding sequence is TGTGCCAGCCTCGGAGGGCGCTACGAGCAGTACTTC. The variable domain in full, with the rest retrieved from reference TRBV2 and TRBJ2-7, is EPEVTQTPSHQVTQMGQEVILRCVPISNHLYFYWYRQILGQKVEFLVSFYNNEISEKSEIFDDQFSVERPDGSNFTLKIRSTKLEDSAMYFCASLGGRYEQYFGPGTRLTVT.

V and J are TRBV19 and TRBJ2-3; D ambiguous. Germline-derived CDR1 and CDR2 are LNHDA and SQIVND (reference sequence). The CDR3 is 13 amino acids. Trimming took 7 bases from V and 1 from J, leaving 9 bases between them. The DNA of the CDR3 is TGTGCCAGTATGGTGGACGGCACAGATACGCAGTATTTT. Encoded protein: CASMVDGTDTQYF.

The chain couples TRBV28 to TRBJ2-5; a weak D match, TRBD2 (5 bases). This CDR3 has 15 amino acids. Trimming pared 10 bases from V and 3 bases from J, leaving 21 bases between. CDR1 and CDR2 from the germline V gene are MDHEN and SYDVKM. CDR3 sequence: CANPTPDWGEETQYF. The CDR3 region has the DNA TGTGCCAACCCCACCCCGGATTGGGGAGAAGAGACCCAGTACTTC.

The chain carries TRBV5-4 and TRBJ1-2, with a possible D match to TRBD1 (6 bases). Trimming shortened V by 4 bases and J by 8 bases, and 15 bases separated the two germline ends. CDR1 is SGHNT and CDR2 is YYREEE in the germline V gene (reference sequence). This CDR3 spans 13 amino acids. The CDR3 sequence: CASSPGGARGYTF. The CDR3, as DNA: TGTGCCAGCAGCCCGGGGGGGGCTAGGGGCTACACCTTC. Looking up the rest from reference TRBV5-4 and TRBJ1-2 gives the full variable domain: ETGVTQSPTHLIKTRGQQVTLRCSSQSGHNTVSWYQQALGQGPQFIFQYYREEENGRGNFPPRFSGLQFPNYSSELNVNALELDDSALYLCASSPGGARGYTFGSGTRLTVV.

Comment on this clone: In the same sample, other DNA sequences code for this CDR3. V and J are TRBV6-1 and TRBJ1-5; 11 nucleotides agree with TRBD1. The CDR3 runs to 15 residues. Germline V gives CDR1 MNHNS, CDR2 SASEGT. With 6 bases clipped from V and 1 base from J, the junction kept 2 bases outside the gene matches. CDR3 amino acids: CASSWDRGSNQPQHF. The DNA for the CDR3 is TGTGCCAGCAGCTGGGACAGGGGGAGCAATCAGCCCCAGCATTTT.

The chain couples TRBV19 to TRBJ2-7; 12 nucleotides match TRBD1. CDR3 length: 16 residues. Per germline, CDR1 LNHDA and CDR2 SQIVND (reference sequence). V trimming: 4 bases; J trimming: 5 bases; junction bases outside the gene matches: 9. CDR3 coding DNA: TGTGCCAGTAGTAAGACGACGGGACAGGGGGCGGACGAGCAGTACTTC. Translation: CASSKTTGQGADEQYF.